These T cell receptor beta chains were read from a single sample in a study of T cell changes during pregnancy in multiple sclerosis. Profiling relied on immunoSEQ multiplex PCR, and the TCRdb table lists in-frame clones only, not all of them. Of approximately 100,000 clones detected, about 94% appear once; the ten largest clones hold around 0.96%. Sequencing was performed on peripheral blood, taken before pregnancy. These TCRs come from a female donor with multiple sclerosis, enrolled in a pregnancy study. Each CDR3 is given with its conserved first and last residue. Each record gives: V gene, J gene, D gene, CDR3 protein, CDR3 DNA. The D gene is left open where the match is weak.

TRBV5-1	TRBJ1-1	NA	CASSSSGTEAFF	TGCGCCAGCAGTTCCTCAGGGACTGAAGCTTTCTTT
TRBV5-1	TRBJ1-3	NA	CASSLSSGNTIYF	TGCGCCAGCAGCTTGTCATCTGGAAACACCATATATTTT
TRBV30	TRBJ2-1	TRBD2	CAWSPLLAGIYNEQFF	TGTGCCTGGAGTCCCCTCTTAGCGGGAATCTACAATGAGCAGTTCTTC
TRBV5-8	TRBJ1-3	NA	CASSLGSGQGNTIYF	TGTGCCAGCAGCTTGGGTTCTGGCCAGGGAAACACCATATATTTT
TRBV6-5	TRBJ2-7	TRBD1	CASSYGTGYDYEQYF	TGTGCCAGCAGTTACGGGACAGGGTACGACTACGAGCAGTACTTC
TRBV7-9	TRBJ1-1	TRBD1	CASSSEVPGQEEIF	TGTGCCAGCAGCTCAGAGGTCCCCGGACAGGAAGAAATCTTT
TRBV5-6	TRBJ1-4	NA	CASSFRATNEKLFF	TGTGCCAGCAGCTTCCGGGCAACTAATGAAAAACTGTTTTTT
TRBV7-2	TRBJ2-3	TRBD2	CASSLGGLVPDTQYF	TGTGCCAGCAGCTTAGGGGGACTAGTTCCCGATACGCAGTATTTT
TRBV7-2	TRBJ2-3	NA	CASSAGDTQYF	TGTGCCAGCAGCGCGGGGGATACGCAGTATTTT
TRBV30	TRBJ1-2	NA	CAWTRGVLPYGYTF	TGTGCCTGGACCAGGGGAGTGCTTCCCTATGGCTACACCTTC
TRBV5-1	TRBJ2-1	NA	CASSAATGYNEQFF	TGCGCCAGCAGCGCGGCCACGGGATACAATGAGCAGTTCTTC
TRBV5-5	TRBJ1-2	NA	CASSLTAEIFYGYTF	TGTGCCAGCAGCTTGACAGCCGAAATCTTTTATGGCTACACCTTC
TRBV18	TRBJ1-5	NA	CASSPRRASNQPQHF	TGTGCCAGCTCCCCCCGGCGGGCGAGCAATCAGCCCCAGCATTTT
TRBV4-1	TRBJ2-7	NA	CASSQESQAPYEQYF	TGCGCCAGCAGCCAAGAATCACAGGCCCCCTACGAGCAGTACTTC
TRBV7-2	TRBJ2-3	TRBD1	CASSPSRDSRFLSTDTQYF	TGTGCCAGCAGCCCATCCCGGGACAGTAGATTTTTGAGCACAGATACGCAGTATTTT
TRBV10-2	TRBJ2-2	NA	CASRTSATGELFF	TGCGCCAGCAGGACTTCGGCCACCGGGGAGCTGTTTTTT
TRBV7-9	TRBJ1-1	NA	CASSFEGDTEAFF	TGTGCCAGCAGCTTCGAGGGGGACACTGAAGCTTTCTTT